A single sample gave rise to the 30 T cell receptor beta chains below, sequenced in a study of blood T cells in healthy people across ages. Combining a sample-barcoded 5' primer with a J-beta primer mix, a second PCR ran for roughly 7 to 12 cycles. Using its own MiXCR run on the 5' RACE reads, TCRdb lists one record per CDR3 protein. The sample lists approximately 690,000 distinct CDR3 sequences, over 40% seen once, with roughly 30% in the top ten. Sample: blood. These receptors all stem from an elderly man in good health.

The chain combines TRBV30 with TRBJ1-1, with unresolved D. The germline V gene encodes CDR1 GTSNPN and CDR2 SVGIG (reference sequence). V shed 8 bases and J shed 8 bases, with 15 bases lying between them. The CDR3 has 11 amino acids. CDR3 in amino acids: CAGGSYTEAFF. CDR3 nucleotide sequence: TGTGCCGGCGGTTCGTATACCGAAGCTTTCTTT. The full variable domain, rest sourced from reference TRBV30 and TRBJ1-1, is SQTIHQWPATLVQPVGSPLSLECTVEGTSNPNLYWYRQAAGRGLQLLFYSVGIGQISSEVPQNLSASRPQDRQFILSSKKLLLSDSGFYLCAGGSYTEAFFGQGTRLTVV.

The chain combines TRBV7-9 with TRBJ2-5; TRBD2 matches at 15 bases. Germline V lookup: CDR1 SEHNR, CDR2 FQNEAQ (reference sequence). CDR3 length: 15 residues. The J segment lost 2 bases and the V segment lost 9 bases, leaving 4 bases of the junction unmatched. CDR3 residues: CARGGLAGGQETQYF. DNA for the CDR3: TGTGCCAGAGGGGGACTAGCGGGGGGACAAGAGACCCAGTACTTC.

This clonotype occurred a few times. The gene calls are TRBV20-1 and TRBJ2-1; D is possibly TRBD1 (5 bases). Trimming stripped 3 bases from V and 6 bases from J, with 21 bases between. There are 16 residues in the CDR3. Germline loops: CDR1 DFQATT, CDR2 SNEGSKA (reference sequence). CDR3: CSASRWGVSGANEQFF. The CDR3 DNA reads TGCAGTGCTAGCCGGTGGGGTGTAAGTGGGGCCAATGAGCAGTTCTTC.

This clonotype was observed a few times. The chain joins TRBV20-1 to TRBJ2-3; tentatively, D is TRBD2 (5 bases). This CDR3 is built from 13 residues. V was cut by 5 bases and J by 3 bases, with 12 bases left in between. CDR1 DFQATT and CDR2 SNEGSKA come from the germline V gene (reference sequence). The CDR3 DNA follows: TGCAGTGCTCCCCGGCCGGGAACAGATACGCAGTATTTT. Translated: CSAPRPGTDTQYF.

This clonotype was seen a handful of times. The CDR3 DNA reads TGTGCCAGCAGCAAGGGGACAGGCCGGGAAGAGACCCAGTACTTC. Translated, it gives CASSKGTGREETQYF. J is TRBJ2-5 and V is TRBV7-6, with 8 nucleotides matching TRBD1. V shed 5 bases and J 3 bases; nucleotides not matched to a gene: 8. The CDR3 loop spans 15 amino acids. Germline values: CDR1 SGHVS, CDR2 FNYEAQ. Supplemented by reference TRBV7-6 and TRBJ2-5, the full variable domain reads GAGVSQSPRYKVTKRGQDVALRCDPISGHVSLYWYRQALGQGPEFLTYFNYEAQQDKSGLPNDRFSAERPEGSISTLTIQRTEQRDSAMYRCASSKGTGREETQYFGPGTRLLVL.

The chain joins TRBV6-6 to TRBJ2-7; 12 bases fit TRBD1. The V gene end was trimmed by 6 bases and the J gene end by 3 bases; junction bases not matched to a gene: 6. The CDR3 consists of 15 residues. Germline-derived CDR1 and CDR2 are MNHNY and SVGAGI (reference sequence). The chain's CDR3 is CASSPGTGGFYEQYF. The CDR3 region has the DNA TGTGCCAGCAGCCCAGGGACAGGGGGCTTCTACGAGCAGTACTTC.

V gene TRBV11-3 combines with J gene TRBJ2-5; unclear D gene. The CDR3 runs to 13 residues. Trimming removed 5 bases at V and 3 bases at J, with 10 bases between. Germline lookup yields CDR1 SGHNT and CDR2 YENEEA. In nucleotides, the CDR3 is TGTGCCAGCAGCCGAATGAGCAAAGAGACCCAGTACTTC. This codes for CASSRMSKETQYF.

This clonotype has only a few counts. Just one base apart from a much larger clone, this may be a read error. V is TRBV6-2 or TRBV6-3 and J is TRBJ2-4; perhaps D is TRBD1 or TRBD2 (5 bases each). TRBJ2-7 explains the end of the DNA better; the J call may be wrong. The CDR3 runs to 14 residues. Germline CDR1 MNHEY, CDR2 SVGEGT. The CDR3 spells CASSYAERGYEQYF. The CDR3 DNA follows: TGTGCCAGCAGTTACGCGGAGAGGGGCTACGAGCAGTACTTC.

The CDR3 protein is CASSFVEQFF. The CDR3 bases are TGTGCCAGCAGCTTTGTTGAGCAGTTCTTC. V and J are TRBV21-1 and TRBJ2-1. TRBV21-1 is described as a pseudogene. The CDR3 length is 10 residues.

CDR3 sequence: CASKRDSPYEQYF. The CDR3 DNA reads as TGTGCCAGCAAGCGTGACAGTCCCTACGAGCAGTACTTC. The chain uses TRBV6-2 or TRBV6-3 and TRBJ2-7; maybe TRBD1 (5 bases). V was cut by 7 bases and J by 2 bases, with 12 bases left in between. The CDR3 is 13 amino acids. Germline V gene data show CDR1 as MNHEY and CDR2 as SVGEGT.

This clonotype was seen only once. This chain joins TRBV27 and TRBJ2-7; 13 nucleotides line up with TRBD2. Looked up from germline, CDR1 is MNHEY and CDR2 is SMNVEV (reference sequence). The CDR3 totals 19 residues. The junction had 15 bases not matched to a gene; V was cut back by 6 bases and J by 1 base. The CDR3 bases are TGTGCCAGCAGCCCTTATGGGCGACTAGCGGGAGGCGGGTCCTACGAGCAGTACTTC. Its protein product is CASSPYGRLAGGGSYEQYF.

About this clonotype: One end of the junction does not line up with germline, which may come from a read error. This chain links TRBV6-6 with TRBJ2-2; 7 positions agree with TRBD2. CDR1 and CDR2 from the germline V gene are MNHNY and SVGAGI (reference sequence). The CDR3 is made up of 14 amino acids. CDR3 coding DNA: TGCGCCAGCAGTTGGGAGGGCAGCACCGGGGAGCTGTTTTTT. Its protein product is CASSWEGSTGELFF.

This sequence joins TRBV12-3 or TRBV12-4 and TRBJ2-7; 7 bases fit TRBD2. V was pared by 2 bases and J by 3 bases, with 10 bases of the junction left unmatched. The CDR3 spans 16 residues. The chain's CDR3 is CASSLTVGGAGYEQYF. CDR3 coding DNA: TGTGCCAGCAGTTTAACGGTGGGAGGGGCTGGCTACGAGCAGTACTTC.

This clonotype has more than one count but fewer than ten. The rearrangement links TRBV2 to TRBJ1-1; D remains ambiguous. V dropped 7 bases and J dropped 2 bases, with 8 bases sitting between them. This CDR3 contains 12 residues. Germline V gene sequence: CDR1 SNHLY, CDR2 FYNNEI. Here the CDR3 reads CASTSRNTEAFF. CDR3 DNA sequence: TGTGCCAGCACCAGCAGAAACACTGAAGCTTTCTTT.

This clonotype appeared a few times. The chain combines TRBV6-2 or TRBV6-3 with TRBJ2-4, with D hard to call. Germline V gene data show CDR1 as MNHEY and CDR2 as SVGEGT. V lost 2 bases, J lost 0 bases, and 11 bases lay in between. The CDR3 runs to 16 residues. DNA for the CDR3: TGTGCCAGCAGTTACCGGGCAAACCTAGCCAAAAACATTCAGTACTTC. The encoded protein is CASSYRANLAKNIQYF.

This chain joins TRBV11-3 and TRBJ1-4; 10 bases line up with TRBD1. With V trimmed by 4 bases and J by 4 bases, 3 bases remained unmatched. The CDR3 covers 15 residues. Germline assignment: CDR1 SGHNT and CDR2 YENEEA. The CDR3 region is CASSWGTGDNEKLFF. Written as DNA, the CDR3 is TGTGCCAGCAGCTGGGGGACAGGGGATAATGAAAAACTGTTTTTT.

V usage is TRBV9 and J usage is TRBJ2-6; the match to TRBD1 covers 7 bases. The CDR3 is 16 amino acids. Germline lookup yields CDR1 SGDLS and CDR2 YYNGEE. V trimming: 4 bases; J trimming: 2 bases; junction bases outside the gene matches: 6. The CDR3 nucleotides are TGTGCCAGCAGCACTCATGACAGGGCTGGGGCCAACGTCCTGACTTTC. It encodes CASSTHDRAGANVLTF.

This clonotype was seen more than once but under ten times. V is TRBV12-3 or TRBV12-4 and J is TRBJ1-6, with 9 bases aligning to TRBD1. This CDR3 has 14 residues. V was pared by 6 bases and J by 7 bases, with 4 bases of the junction left unmatched. The CDR3 reads CASSAGTGNSPLHF. In DNA, the CDR3 is TGTGCCAGCAGCGCCGGGACAGGGAATTCACCCCTCCACTTT.

Comment on this clonotype: This may stem from a read error, because a much larger clone lies one nucleotide away. The chain couples TRBV29-1 to TRBJ2-1, with unresolved D. The CDR3 contains 14 residues. The germline V and J ends were trimmed by 7 bases and 13 bases, with 26 bases remaining between them. CDR1 is SQVTM, CDR2 ANQGSEA, per germline. CDR3 coding DNA: TGCAGCGCTGACTTAGGACGGTCCCAAGAGACCCAGTTCTTC. As protein: CSADLGRSQETQFF.

This clonotype was observed many times. This chain connects TRBV3-1 to TRBJ2-6, with D uncertain. Germline V gene sequence: CDR1 LGHDT, CDR2 YNNKEL (reference sequence). The CDR3 spans 17 residues. Trimming took 7 bases from V and 4 from J, leaving 20 bases between them. The chain's CDR3 is CASNRHGTAKGANVLTF. The CDR3 region has the DNA TGTGCCAGCAACCGACATGGAACCGCCAAGGGGGCCAACGTCCTGACTTTC.

V is TRBV4-3 and J is TRBJ1-1; weak D call: TRBD1 (6 bases). Trimming cost V 0 bases and J 1 base, with 9 bases left between them. Germline V gives CDR1 LGHNA, CDR2 YSLEER. This CDR3 comprises 15 residues. CDR3 in DNA: TGCGCCAGCAGCCAAGATGGGGGCGCGAACACTGAAGCTTTCTTT. Its translation is CASSQDGGANTEAFF.

This clonotype occurred a few times. This chain connects TRBV29-1 to TRBJ2-7, with D tentatively TRBD1 (6 bases). Germline V gene data show CDR1 as SQVTM and CDR2 as ANQGSEA. The germline V and J ends were trimmed by 4 bases and 4 bases, with 17 bases remaining between them. There are 14 residues in the CDR3. The CDR3 nucleotides are TGCAGCGTTGGGAACCGGGGAAGGGGGTACGAGCAGTACTTC. Amino acids: CSVGNRGRGYEQYF.

This clonotype was detected ten times or more. This chain joins TRBV15 and TRBJ2-5; perhaps TRBD2 as D (5 bases). The CDR3 loop spans 16 amino acids. Germline CDR1 LNHNV, CDR2 YYDKDF (reference sequence). The ends were cut back, 1 base at V and 5 bases at J, with 17 bases in the middle. CDR3 residues: CATSRVLGAGPETQYF. CDR3 in DNA: TGTGCCACCAGCAGAGTACTAGGTGCAGGACCGGAGACCCAGTACTTC.

For this clonotype: A much larger clone lies one base from this, so it may be a read error. This sequence joins TRBV29-1 and TRBJ2-1; TRBD2 matches 7 bases. The length of the CDR3 is 14 residues. CDR1 is SQVTM and CDR2 is ANQGSEA in the germline V gene. Germline trimming cut 6 bases from V and 10 bases from J; bases unmatched to any gene: 15. The CDR3 region is CSVGMGRGVGEQFF. The CDR3 DNA sequence: TGCAGCGTGGGTATGGGACGGGGGGTTGGAGAGCAGTTCTTC.

This clonotype was detected only a few times. This sequence joins TRBV6-2 or TRBV6-3 and TRBJ1-6; no reliable D call. The CDR3 is 14 amino acids. V lost 2 bases to trimming and J lost 7 bases, with 9 bases between them. Looked up from germline, CDR1 is MNHEY and CDR2 is SVGEGT. CDR3 nucleotide sequence: TGTGCCAGCAGTTACGGCGCAGCAAATTCACCCCTCCACTTT. It codes for CASSYGAANSPLHF.

The chain carries TRBV6-2 or TRBV6-3 and TRBJ2-1, with D possibly TRBD2 on 6 matching bases. Germline CDR1 reads MNHEY; CDR2 reads SVGEGT. CDR3 size: 14 residues. Trimming removed 6 bases from V and 3 bases from J, with 12 bases in between. The CDR3 bases are TGTGCCAGCAGACCGGGACTGATCTACAATGAGCAGTTCTTC. Its translation is CASRPGLIYNEQFF.

This clonotype was picked up a small number of times. The chain recombines TRBV20-1 with TRBJ1-6; D might be TRBD1 (6 bases). The germline gives CDR1 DFQATT, CDR2 SNEGSKA (reference sequence). This CDR3 contains 14 residues. V was pared by 6 bases and J by 11 bases, with 20 bases between. The CDR3 nucleotides read TGCAGTGCGACTCAACAGGGTTGGATGGCACCCCTCCACTTT. This sequence encodes CSATQQGWMAPLHF.

This clonotype was counted between two and nine times. V and J are TRBV6-5 and TRBJ2-3; D tentatively fits TRBD1 or TRBD2 (5 bases each). The V gene's germline CDR1 is MNHEY and CDR2 SVGAGI. Trimming pared 3 bases from V and 4 bases from J, leaving 11 bases between. This CDR3 is built from 14 residues. The CDR3 DNA is TGTGCCAGCAGTTATTCGGGGCGGTCAGATACGCAGTATTTT. Translated, it gives CASSYSGRSDTQYF.

A note on this clonotype: A much larger clonotype is one base distant, so this may be a read error. CDR3 sequence reads: CSVRKGETGGEKLFF. The DNA for the CDR3 is TGCAGTGTTAGAAAAGGGGAGACAGGGGGGGAAAAACTGTTTTTT. This chain joins TRBV20-1 and TRBJ1-4; 9 nucleotides match TRBD1. Germline V lookup: CDR1 DFQATT, CDR2 SNEGSKA (reference sequence). The CDR3 is 15 amino acids.

This clonotype was seen more than once but under ten times. The V call is TRBV5-5, the J call TRBJ2-7; possible D gene TRBD2, 5 bases. CDR1 is SGHKS, CDR2 YYEKEE, per germline (reference sequence). CDR3 length: 15 amino acids. V lost 2 bases and J 0 bases, leaving 12 bases between the germline ends. The CDR3 here is CASSFIWESSYEQYF. CDR3 nucleotide sequence: TGTGCCAGCAGCTTTATTTGGGAGAGCTCCTACGAGCAGTACTTC.